This entry concerns a single T cell receptor beta chain. Its specificity is unknown. This CDR3 contains 18 residues. Germline assignment: CDR1 SGHNT and CDR2 YYREEE (reference sequence). V lost 6 bases and J lost 0; bases outside the gene matches: 16. The PCR employed 60 Vbeta primers together with 13 Jbeta primers. The data were produced by immunoSEQ multiplex PCR, yet TCRdb's version contains in-frame clones alone and is incomplete. The table has 130,000 or so clones, about 75% seen once. The entry originates in a study of cytomegalovirus exposure and HLA in healthy donors. Whole-study results and caveats: Most CMV-associated TCR beta chains appeared HLA-restricted in a later analysis. A list of about 180 TCR beta chains associated with cytomegalovirus was given. Apart from CMV serostatus, no immune exposure information was available. High sensitivity and specificity were reportedly achieved when the classifier diagnosed cytomegalovirus status.

The clonotype was recovered from a man aged 35 to 55 in good health and CMV-seronegative. What was sequenced was PBMCs. This chain joins TRBV5-4 and TRBJ1-1, with 8 bases matching TRBD1. In DNA, the CDR3 is TGTGCCAGCAACTCAGGGGGCGGAACTCTACTTTTGAACACTGAAGCTTTCTTT. It yields the protein CASNSGGGTLLLNTEAFF.